The T cell receptor beta chain described here comes from a study of blood T cell repertoires in COVID-19 (dated by TCRdb to 2019 to 2021). With regard to the full study: Collaborator samples came from the United States, Italy and Spain and covered acute and convalescent phases of COVID-19. The material from the prospective study consisted of cDNA or gDNA derived from T cells, B-cell-depleted T cells, or PBMCs. The repertoires were released in a freely available public database intended as a resource for research on the immune response to SARS-CoV-2. The samples were drawn from the first 160 participants of the ongoing ImmuneRACE study and from 1,200 or so subjects provided by 6 global collaborators. Subjects who had been exposed to COVID-19, were actively infected with it, or had recovered from it provided the deeply sampled blood TCRbeta repertoires that made up the dataset. HLA class I and class II types, where available, came from metadata supplied by the sample provider rather than from assay-based typing. Sample metadata almost always included a de-identified subject ID, COVID-19 status, age in years and sex.

Notes on this clone: Its antigen remains undetermined. Base qualities were left out, and no much larger clone turns up one base away.

What the work shows at the level of the full study, not this receptor alone: The amount of clinical and demographic metadata varied by source and participant and was provided uncurated.

Each collaborating institution followed its own protocols to collect whole blood in K2EDTA tubes. For TCRbeta analysis, collaborators shipped samples in one of three forms: frozen whole blood, isolated PBMCs, or DNA extracted from either of those sample types. The immunoSEQ Assay, a bias-controlled multiplex PCR, was used to amplify TCRbeta CDR3 regions from genomic DNA. The authors' analysis ran thus. Within the assay, amplification of reference gene primers was used to estimate how many nucleated cells each sample contained. To quantify the absolute abundance of each unique TCRbeta CDR3 rearrangement, sequence reads were collapsed and filtered. Productive Simpson clonality was computed per sample as the square root of Simpson's diversity index over productive rearrangements. This is the immuneACCESS table as TCRdb keeps it, with only in-frame sequences that have V and J called. A part of the clones is gone; compared with another copy, unresolved V genes explain less than half, and the rest is unexplained. D and trimming were read from the DNA, whereas the V and J calls and clone size are those reported in that table. For this sample there are over 95,000 clones; around 84% appear just once. The ten top clones hold about 13% of the sample.

The sequencing input was peripheral blood. This clonotype was obtained from a human donor in a cohort sampled during active COVID-19.

The CDR3 corresponds to CSGTSGGGSYNEQFF. The sequenced DNA is TGCAGCGGGACTAGCGGGGGGGGCTCCTACAATGAGCAGTTCTTC. This sequence uses TRBV29-1 and TRBJ2-1, with 15 junctional bases fitting TRBD2. The germline V gene sets CDR1 to SQVTM and CDR2 to ANQGSEA. The CDR3 numbers 15 residues from cysteine through phenylalanine. Left in the record is the CDR3 DNA by itself, 45 bases read in frame from the first base. The germline V end is reduced by 7 bases and the J end by 0 bases; junction bases left unmatched: 1.